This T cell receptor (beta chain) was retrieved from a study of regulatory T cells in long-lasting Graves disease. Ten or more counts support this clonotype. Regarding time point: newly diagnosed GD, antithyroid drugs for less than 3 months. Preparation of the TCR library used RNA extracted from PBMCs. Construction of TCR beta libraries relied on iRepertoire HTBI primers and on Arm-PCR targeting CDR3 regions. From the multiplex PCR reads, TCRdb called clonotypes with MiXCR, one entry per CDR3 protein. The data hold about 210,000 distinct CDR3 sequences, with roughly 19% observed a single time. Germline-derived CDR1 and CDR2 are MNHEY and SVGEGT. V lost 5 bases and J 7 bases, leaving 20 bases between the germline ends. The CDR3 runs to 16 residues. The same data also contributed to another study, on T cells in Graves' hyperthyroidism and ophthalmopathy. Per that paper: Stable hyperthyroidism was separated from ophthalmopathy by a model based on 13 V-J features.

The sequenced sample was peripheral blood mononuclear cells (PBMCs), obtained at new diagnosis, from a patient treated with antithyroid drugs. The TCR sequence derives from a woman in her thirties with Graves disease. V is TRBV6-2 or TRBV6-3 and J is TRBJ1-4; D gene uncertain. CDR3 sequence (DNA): TGTGCCAGCAGTGAAATAGGGAGAGCAAGAAGTGAAAAACTGTTTTTT. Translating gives CASSEIGRARSEKLFF.